A selection of T cell receptor beta chains follows, all from one sample in a study of Graves' ophthalmopathy and Graves' hyperthyroidism. TCRdb fed the multiplex PCR reads into MiXCR, producing one record per CDR3 protein. The sample holds about 740,000 distinct CDR3 sequences, 40% seen once. Sequenced material: peripheral blood. The receptors derive from an adult man with Graves' ophthalmopathy. Each CDR3 is given with its conserved first and last residue. The order of the fields is V gene, D gene, clone size, J gene, CDR3 protein, CDR3 DNA. A D gene is named only where the DNA matches it firmly. Clone size appears in some rows only: once, few, many, or a class for an expanded clone.

V: TRBV7-9; D: NA; size: few; J: TRBJ2-7; CDR3: CASSSEGWAYEQYF; DNA: TGTGCCAGCAGCTCCGAGGGGTGGGCCTACGAGCAGTACTTC
V: TRBV29-1; D: NA; size: NA; J: TRBJ2-3; CDR3: CSVASEGTQYF; DNA: TGCAGCGTTGCCTCCGAGGGGACGCAGTATTTT
V: TRBV25-1; D: NA; size: once; J: TRBJ1-1; CDR3: CASSLKLTEAFF; DNA: TGTGCCAGCAGTCTCAAACTCACTGAAGCTTTCTTT
V: TRBV29-1; D: TRBD1; size: NA; J: TRBJ2-5; CDR3: CSVGTGVDQPQYF; DNA: TGCAGCGTTGGCACAGGGGTTGATCAGCCCCAGTACTTC
V: TRBV20-1; D: TRBD1; size: many; J: TRBJ1-1; CDR3: CSASGTGVGTEAFF; DNA: TGCAGTGCTTCCGGGACAGGGGTTGGCACTGAAGCTTTCTTT
V: TRBV9; D: NA; size: few; J: TRBJ1-1; CDR3: CASSLGQDGATEAFF; DNA: TGTGCCAGCAGCTTAGGCCAGGATGGGGCCACTGAAGCTTTCTTT
V: TRBV7-9; D: NA; size: few; J: TRBJ1-1; CDR3: CASSQDEQLMNTEAFF; DNA: TGCGCCAGCAGCCAAGATGAACAGCTGATGAACACTGAAGCTTTCTTT
V: TRBV19; D: NA; size: many; J: TRBJ1-2; CDR3: CASGAGQGYTF; DNA: TGTGCCAGTGGGGCTGGGCAAGGCTACACCTTC
V: TRBV5-5; D: TRBD1; size: few; J: TRBJ1-3; CDR3: CASSPRTGISGNTIYF; DNA: TGTGCCAGCAGCCCAAGGACAGGGATATCTGGAAACACCATATATTTT
V: TRBV7-2; D: TRBD2; size: few; J: TRBJ2-1; CDR3: CASSLAGSGSSYNEQFF; DNA: TGTGCCAGCAGCTTAGCGGGCAGCGGGAGCTCCTACAATGAGCAGTTCTTC
V: TRBV29-1; D: NA; size: NA; J: TRBJ2-7; CDR3: CSVEDRRQASYEQYF; DNA: TGCAGCGTTGAAGATCGGAGACAGGCCTCCTACGAGCAGTACTTC
V: TRBV2; D: NA; size: many; J: TRBJ2-5; CDR3: CASRPDPGETQYF; DNA: TGTGCCAGCAGGCCGGACCCCGGTGAGACCCAGTACTTC
V: TRBV29-1; D: NA; size: many; J: TRBJ1-1; CDR3: CSVEYGVDNTEAFF; DNA: TGCAGCGTTGAATACGGGGTCGATAACACTGAAGCTTTCTTT
V: TRBV7-9; D: NA; size: few; J: TRBJ2-5; CDR3: CASSQPEAGAWETQYF; DNA: TGTGCCAGCAGCCAACCCGAGGCGGGGGCTTGGGAGACCCAGTACTTC
V: TRBV20-1; D: TRBD2; size: NA; J: TRBJ2-7; CDR3: CSASGAGAHEQYF; DNA: TGCAGTGCTAGTGGGGCGGGAGCCCACGAGCAGTACTTC
V: TRBV19; D: NA; size: NA; J: TRBJ1-4; CDR3: CASTQTGGAGILFF; DNA: TGTGCCAGTACCCAGACAGGCGGCGCCGGTATACTGTTTTTT
V: TRBV19; D: TRBD1; size: few; J: TRBJ1-1; CDR3: CASSIEATGAWGTEAFF; DNA: TGTGCCAGTAGTATAGAAGCGACAGGGGCATGGGGCACTGAAGCTTTCTTT
V: TRBV12-3/TRBV12-4; D: NA; size: many; J: TRBJ1-1; CDR3: CASSLILGNTEAFF; DNA: TGTGCCAGCAGTTTAATTCTGGGGAACACTGAAGCTTTCTTT
V: TRBV12-3/TRBV12-4; D: TRBD2; size: NA; J: TRBJ2-5; CDR3: CASSPHGGGKDTQYF; DNA: TGTGCCAGCAGCCCTCATGGCGGGGGGAAAGATACGCAGTACTTC
V: TRBV15; D: TRBD1; size: NA; J: TRBJ1-4; CDR3: CATSRGGPGQGIGEKLFF; DNA: TGTGCCACCAGCAGAGGAGGACCGGGACAGGGAATAGGAGAAAAACTGTTTTTT
V: TRBV7-2; D: TRBD1; size: many; J: TRBJ1-1; CDR3: CASSSRGGPNTEAFF; DNA: TGTGCCAGCAGCAGCAGGGGGGGGCCGAACACTGAAGCTTTCTTT
V: TRBV19; D: NA; size: NA; J: TRBJ1-1; CDR3: CASSMRGGGTEAFF; DNA: TGTGCCAGTAGTATGAGGGGGGGAGGCACTGAAGCTTTCTTT
V: TRBV10-2; D: NA; size: NA; J: TRBJ2-5; CDR3: CASSPAQEAQYF; DNA: TGCGCCAGCAGCCCAGCCCAGGAGGCCCAGTACTTC
V: TRBV10-3; D: NA; size: NA; J: TRBJ1-2; CDR3: CAISPGGAGGYTF; DNA: TGTGCCATCAGTCCCGGAGGCGCGGGTGGCTACACCTTC
V: TRBV7-2; D: TRBD1; size: few; J: TRBJ2-7; CDR3: CASSLDRDLAYEQYF; DNA: TGTGCCAGCAGCTTGGACAGGGATCTCGCCTACGAGCAGTACTTC
V: TRBV10-2; D: TRBD1; size: once; J: TRBJ1-6; CDR3: CASSDSEGQGHRNSPLHF; DNA: TGCGCCAGCAGTGACTCCGAAGGACAGGGTCACAGGAATTCACCCCTCCACTTT
V: TRBV6-4; D: NA; size: many; J: TRBJ1-1; CDR3: CASSDGDGNTEAFF; DNA: TGTGCCAGCAGTGACGGGGACGGGAACACTGAAGCTTTCTTT
V: TRBV7-8; D: TRBD1; size: few; J: TRBJ1-2; CDR3: CASSYRDRANYGYTF; DNA: TGTGCCAGCAGCTACCGGGACAGAGCTAACTATGGCTACACCTTC
V: TRBV24-1; D: NA; size: few; J: TRBJ2-2; CDR3: CASSSQAFANTGELFF; DNA: TGTGCCAGCAGCTCACAGGCCTTTGCGAACACCGGGGAGCTGTTTTTT
V: TRBV2; D: TRBD1; size: NA; J: TRBJ2-7; CDR3: CASSLTGTGVEQYF; DNA: TGTGCCAGCAGTCTAACCGGGACAGGGGTAGAGCAGTACTTC
V: TRBV20-1; D: NA; size: many; J: TRBJ1-2; CDR3: CSADRSFGYTF; DNA: TGCAGTGCCGACAGGTCCTTTGGCTACACCTTC
V: TRBV19; D: NA; size: NA; J: TRBJ1-4; CDR3: CASGTKGDQWEKLFF; DNA: TGTGCCAGTGGGACCAAGGGGGATCAATGGGAAAAACTGTTTTTT
V: TRBV15; D: TRBD1; size: NA; J: TRBJ1-1; CDR3: CATSSKNRGSSAEAFF; DNA: TGTGCCACCAGCAGCAAGAACAGGGGTTCATCGGCTGAAGCTTTCTTT
V: TRBV7-9; D: TRBD1; size: NA; J: TRBJ1-6; CDR3: CASSLASGTAYNSPLHF; DNA: TGTGCCAGCAGCTTAGCTTCCGGGACAGCCTATAATTCACCCCTCCACTTT
V: TRBV29-1; D: NA; size: NA; J: TRBJ1-1; CDR3: CSVSGGMYTEAFF; DNA: TGCAGCGTTAGTGGGGGGATGTACACTGAAGCTTTCTTT
V: TRBV24-1; D: NA; size: NA; J: TRBJ2-3; CDR3: CATSDPQGDGADTQYF; DNA: TGTGCCACCAGTGATCCCCAGGGAGACGGGGCAGATACGCAGTATTTT
V: TRBV20-1; D: TRBD1; size: few; J: TRBJ1-5; CDR3: CSARDEGRTGPFPNNQPQHF; DNA: TGCAGTGCTAGAGATGAGGGAAGGACAGGGCCGTTCCCTAACAATCAGCCCCAGCATTTT
V: TRBV20-1; D: TRBD2; size: NA; J: TRBJ2-3; CDR3: CSARVAGDTDTQYF; DNA: TGCAGTGCTAGAGTAGCGGGCGACACAGATACGCAGTATTTT
V: TRBV6-2/TRBV6-3; D: NA; size: NA; J: TRBJ2-7; CDR3: CASSTRGYGSYEQYF; DNA: TGTGCCAGCAGTACCAGGGGCTATGGGTCCTACGAGCAGTACTTC
V: TRBV24-1; D: TRBD1; size: few; J: TRBJ1-5; CDR3: CATSDPGTGEGGQPQHF; DNA: TGTGCCACCAGTGACCCAGGGACAGGGGAGGGGGGTCAGCCCCAGCATTTT
V: TRBV7-2; D: NA; size: NA; J: TRBJ2-3; CDR3: CASSYLLGGGSTDTQYF; DNA: TGTGCCAGCAGCTACCTCCTTGGCGGGGGCAGCACAGATACGCAGTATTTT
V: TRBV29-1; D: NA; size: many; J: TRBJ1-1; CDR3: CSGKLGSQAEAFF; DNA: TGCAGCGGGAAATTGGGTTCCCAGGCCGAAGCTTTCTTT
V: TRBV7-6; D: NA; size: many; J: TRBJ1-1; CDR3: CASSLAGGNTEAFF; DNA: TGTGCCAGCAGCTTGGCCGGAGGGAACACTGAAGCTTTCTTT
V: TRBV7-8; D: TRBD1; size: few; J: TRBJ2-7; CDR3: CASSLTPGQGVYEQYF; DNA: TGTGCCAGCAGCCTTACTCCGGGACAGGGAGTCTACGAGCAGTACTTC
V: TRBV7-9; D: NA; size: NA; J: TRBJ1-1; CDR3: CASSYQMDSEAFF; DNA: TGTGCCAGCAGCTATCAAATGGACTCTGAAGCTTTCTTT